This TCR beta chain was observed in a study of blood T cell repertoires in COVID-19. Germline CDR1 reads GTSNPN; CDR2 reads SVGIG (reference sequence). Trimming left V 3 bases short and J 3 bases short, with 7 bases between. CDR3 length equals 12 residues. The study drew participants aged about 18 to 89 years from about two dozen US areas. Cohorts were assigned according to the clinical history that participants reported. This clone was seen once. Only in-frame clones appear in the TCRdb table, and some are missing; sequencing was by immunoSEQ multiplex PCR. Counted here are 350,000 or so clones, approximately 92% occurring once; the ten biggest clones make up about 18%.

The sample comprised PBMCs or T cells enriched from blood (not recorded which). This clonotype was obtained from a woman younger than 45 who had recovered from COVID-19. V is TRBV30 and J is TRBJ2-3; D is uncertain. CDR3 loop: CAWRLGTDTQYF. CDR3 nucleotide sequence: TGTGCCTGGAGGCTAGGAACAGATACGCAGTATTTT.